One and the same sample provided the 16 T cell receptor beta chains below, sequenced in a study of blood T cells in healthy people across ages. Sample-barcoded 5' priming and a J-beta primer mix drove a second PCR of about 6 to 12 cycles. Each CDR3 protein gets one entry after TCRdb re-called the 5' RACE reads with MiXCR. Counted here are around 1.5 million distinct CDR3 sequences, around 42% occurring once; the ten biggest clones make up 7.9%. Sequencing was carried out using blood. The receptors come from a woman aged 18 to 35 in good health.

The chain has TRBV20-1 and TRBJ2-4, with a possible D match to TRBD2 (6 bases). The CDR3 has 14 residues. The V and J ends lost 3 bases and 1 base respectively, with 10 bases between them. Germline lookup yields CDR1 DFQATT and CDR2 SNEGSKA (reference sequence). The DNA of the CDR3 is TGCAGTGCTAGGGGGGGTGGGGCCAAAAACATTCAGTACTTC. This translates into CSARGGGAKNIQYF.

The chain couples TRBV3-1 to TRBJ2-1; D remains ambiguous. The CDR3 covers 17 residues. Trimming left V 0 bases short and J 4 bases short, with 16 bases between. Germline CDR1 and CDR2: LGHDT and YNNKEL (reference sequence). The CDR3 reads CASSQDEPLSSYNEQFF. CDR3 nucleotides: TGTGCCAGCAGCCAAGATGAACCCTTATCGTCTTACAATGAGCAGTTCTTC.

In this sample, this clonotype turned up many times. The V and J genes are TRBV29-1 and TRBJ2-7; D is ambiguous. Germline V gene data show CDR1 as SQVTM and CDR2 as ANQGSEA. V was trimmed by 5 bases and J by 0 bases, leaving 8 bases between them. This CDR3 has 12 amino acids. The CDR3 DNA follows: TGCAGCGTTCGATTACCCTCCTACGAGCAGTACTTC. Translation: CSVRLPSYEQYF.

The genes are TRBV20-1 and TRBJ2-1; TRBD2 matches at 13 bases. After removal of 5 bases from V and 5 bases from J, the junction contained 9 bases not matched to a gene. This CDR3 contains 16 residues. Germline loops: CDR1 DFQATT, CDR2 SNEGSKA (reference sequence). CDR3 nucleotides: TGCAGTGCTTTTCCGGGACTAGCGGGAATTAACAATGAGCAGTTCTTC. Translating gives CSAFPGLAGINNEQFF.

The gene calls are TRBV11-3 and TRBJ2-7, with D tentatively TRBD2 (6 bases). The CDR3 contains 13 residues. Trimming removed 4 bases at V and 11 bases at J, with 18 bases between. Germline assignment: CDR1 SGHNT and CDR2 YENEEA. In DNA form, the CDR3 reads TGTGCCAGCAGCTCCCAGACTAGTCCTGTGAAGTACTTC. Its protein product is CASSSQTSPVKYF.

There are a few counts of this clonotype. The chain is built from TRBV25-1 and TRBJ2-5; TRBD1 matches at 9 bases. Germline CDR1 is MGHDK and CDR2 is SYGVNS. J gave up 4 bases and V 2 bases, and 8 bases lay outside the gene matches. The CDR3 extends over 16 amino acids. CDR3 residues: CASSEGDRALAETQYF. The DNA for the CDR3 is TGTGCCAGCAGTGAAGGGGACAGGGCGTTGGCAGAGACCCAGTACTTC.

This clonotype was detected only a few times. The gene calls are TRBV20-1 and TRBJ2-1; TRBD2 might be the D (6 bases). The CDR3 is 10 residues long. Trimming cost V 6 bases and J 8 bases, with 8 bases left between them. The germline V gene encodes CDR1 DFQATT and CDR2 SNEGSKA (reference sequence). CDR3 residues: CSAERDEQFF. CDR3 in DNA: TGCAGTGCCGAGCGGGATGAGCAGTTCTTC.

This rearrangement joins TRBV10-3 to TRBJ1-1; D is undetermined. This CDR3 is 13 amino acids long. The germline CDR1 and CDR2 sequences are ENHRY and SYGVKD. Trimming stripped 6 bases from V and 3 bases from J, with 11 bases between. CDR3 amino acids: CAISDIGHTEAFF. In DNA form, the CDR3 reads TGTGCCATCAGCGATATCGGACACACTGAAGCTTTCTTT.

This clonotype was counted between two and nine times. This chain uses TRBV2 with TRBJ2-5; the D gene is possibly TRBD1 (5 bases). Gene TRBJ2-7 matches the end of the DNA better, so the J call may be wrong. The CDR3 runs 13 residues. Germline CDR1 SNHLY, CDR2 FYNNEI. The CDR3: CASSDRAFGEQYF. The CDR3 coding sequence is TGTGCCAGCAGTGACAGGGCGTTTGGCGAGCAGTACTTC.

The genes are TRBV7-9 and TRBJ1-1; D not resolved. CDR3 length: 12 residues. V was cut by 1 base and J by 8 bases, with 8 bases left in between. CDR1 is SEHNR and CDR2 is FQNEAQ in the germline V gene (reference sequence). In nucleotides, the CDR3 is TGTGCCAGCAGCTTAGGGCACCAAGAAGCTTTCTTT. This encodes CASSLGHQEAFF.

The chain combines TRBV10-3 with TRBJ1-1; a weak D match, TRBD1 (6 bases). Germline assignment: CDR1 ENHRY and CDR2 SYGVKD. Between the trimmed V and J ends, which lost 0 bases and 3 bases, there was a span of 17 bases. The CDR3 is 17 amino acids. CDR3 nucleotide sequence: TGTGCCATCAGTGAGTCCCCCGGGGGGGGGCTGTACACTGAAGCTTTCTTT. It specifies CAISESPGGGLYTEAFF.

This clonotype appeared a few times. The rearrangement joins TRBV20-1 to TRBJ2-3; the D gene is possibly TRBD1 (5 bases). This CDR3 spans 15 amino acids. The ends were cut back, 0 bases at V and 0 bases at J, with 10 bases in the middle. From germline, CDR1 is DFQATT and CDR2 SNEGSKA (reference sequence). The CDR3 nucleotides are TGCAGTGCTAGAGATGCAGGGAAAAGCACAGATACGCAGTATTTT. It translates to CSARDAGKSTDTQYF.

The chain links TRBV5-1 to TRBJ2-3; TRBD2 agrees at 9 bases. The V and J ends lost 0 bases and 3 bases, in that order; junction bases with no gene match: 8. The CDR3 is made up of 17 amino acids. Germline CDR1 is SGHRS and CDR2 is YFSETQ. The CDR3 loop reads CASSLATSSGVTDTQYF. CDR3 nucleotide sequence: TGCGCCAGCAGCTTGGCCACCTCTAGCGGGGTAACAGATACGCAGTATTTT.

DNA of the CDR3: TGTGCCAGCAGTATCGGGACAGGGCTACAGCAGTACTTC. It is translated as CASSIGTGLQQYF. The chain joins TRBV2 to TRBJ2-4; 9 bases are a match to TRBD1. V dropped 5 bases and J dropped 13; count of bases not matched to a gene: 9. The germline V gene encodes CDR1 SNHLY and CDR2 FYNNEI. The CDR3 is 13 residues long.

There are a few counts of this clonotype. The chain links TRBV5-1 to TRBJ2-1, with 8 bases aligning to TRBD1. With 1 base clipped from V and 10 bases from J, the junction kept 7 bases outside the gene matches. Germline V gene lookup returns CDR1 SGHRS and CDR2 YFSETQ. The CDR3 runs to 14 residues. The CDR3 spells CASSLKQGAWEQFF. In DNA, the CDR3 is TGCGCCAGCAGCTTGAAGCAGGGGGCATGGGAGCAGTTCTTC.

The chain uses TRBV29-1 and TRBJ2-5; no definite D call. Trimming removed 3 bases at V and 2 bases at J, with 7 bases between. Germline V gives CDR1 SQVTM, CDR2 ANQGSEA. The CDR3 loop spans 12 amino acids. CDR3 sequence reads: CSVDRFQETQYF. The CDR3 DNA reads as TGCAGCGTTGACAGATTTCAAGAGACCCAGTACTTC.